These 3 T cell receptor beta chains came from one sample sequenced in a study of control samples from healthy donors and cancer patients. Profiling relied on immunoSEQ multiplex PCR, and the TCRdb table lists in-frame clones only, not all of them. The sample yields just under 100,000 clones, over 90% seen once. Sample: blood. These receptors originate from a man younger than 35 in good health.

The chain has TRBV6-5 and TRBJ1-3, with TRBD1 as a possible D gene (5 bases). Germline CDR1 is MNHEY and CDR2 is SVGAGI. The CDR3 spans 15 residues. Trimming left V 7 bases short and J 3 bases short, with 16 bases between. The CDR3 nucleotides read TGTGCCAGCACCATGAAGGCAGGGCGTGGAAACACCATATATTTT. Translation: CASTMKAGRGNTIYF.

This chain links TRBV10-2 with TRBJ1-2; D ambiguous. Germline V gene sequence: CDR1 WSHSY, CDR2 SAAADI. This CDR3 is 15 amino acids long. V was shortened by 3 bases and J by 2 bases, with 13 bases between the two germline ends. CDR3 residues: CASSDTRIRNYGYTF. CDR3 coding DNA: TGCGCCAGCAGTGACACGCGCATTCGAAACTATGGCTACACCTTC.

The rearrangement joins TRBV11-3 to TRBJ1-1, with D unclear. V was cut by 3 bases and J by 3 bases, with 8 bases left in between. The CDR3 is 13 amino acids. CDR1 and CDR2 from the germline V gene are SGHNT and YENEEA. DNA of the CDR3: TGTGCCAGCAGCTTCGGCACAGACACTGAAGCTTTCTTT. Encoded protein: CASSFGTDTEAFF.